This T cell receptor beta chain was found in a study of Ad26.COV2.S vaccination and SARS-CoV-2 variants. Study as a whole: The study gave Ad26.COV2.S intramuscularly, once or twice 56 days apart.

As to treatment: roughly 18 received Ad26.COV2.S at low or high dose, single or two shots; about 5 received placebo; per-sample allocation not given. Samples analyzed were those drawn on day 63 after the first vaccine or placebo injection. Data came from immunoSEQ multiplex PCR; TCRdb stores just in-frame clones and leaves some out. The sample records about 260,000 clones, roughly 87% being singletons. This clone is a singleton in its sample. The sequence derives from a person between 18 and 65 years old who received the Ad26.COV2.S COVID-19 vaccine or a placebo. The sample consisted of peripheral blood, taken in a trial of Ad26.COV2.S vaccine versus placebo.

For the CDR3, the DNA is TGTGCCAGCAGCTTTACAGGGACCCAGCCCCAGCATTTT. Translated, it gives CASSFTGTQPQHF. The V gene is TRBV5-6, the J gene TRBJ1-5; a possible D gene is TRBD1 (6 bases). The CDR3 runs to 13 residues. Germline V lookup: CDR1 SGHDT, CDR2 YYEEEE. V was trimmed by 2 bases and J by 7 bases, leaving 10 bases between them.